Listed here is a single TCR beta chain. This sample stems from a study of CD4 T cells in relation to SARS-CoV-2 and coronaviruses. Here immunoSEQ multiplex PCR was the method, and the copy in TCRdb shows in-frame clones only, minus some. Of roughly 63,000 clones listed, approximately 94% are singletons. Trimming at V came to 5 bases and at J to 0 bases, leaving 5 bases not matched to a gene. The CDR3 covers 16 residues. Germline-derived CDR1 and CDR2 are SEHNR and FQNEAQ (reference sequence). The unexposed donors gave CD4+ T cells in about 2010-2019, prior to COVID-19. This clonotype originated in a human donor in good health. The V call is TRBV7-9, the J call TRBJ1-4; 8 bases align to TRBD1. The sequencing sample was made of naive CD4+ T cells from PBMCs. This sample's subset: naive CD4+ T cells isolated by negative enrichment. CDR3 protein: CASSLTGGATNEKLFF. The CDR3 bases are TGTGCCAGCAGCCTAACAGGGGGGGCAACTAATGAAAAACTGTTTTTT. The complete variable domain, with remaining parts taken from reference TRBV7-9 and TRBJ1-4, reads DTGVSQNPRHKITKRGQNVTFRCDPISEHNRLYWYRQTLGQGPEFLTYFQNEAQLEKSRLLSDRFSAERPKGSFSTLEIQRTEQGDSAMYLCASSLTGGATNEKLFFGSGTQLSVL.